A selection of T cell receptor beta chains follows, all from one sample in a study of human T cells and chemical hapten exposure. From the RACE reads, TCRdb called clonotypes with MiXCR, one entry per CDR3 protein. The sample holds around 380,000 distinct CDR3 sequences, more than 4.5% seen once. Sequences were derived from whole blood, sampled in connection with sensitization to the hapten diphenylcyclopropenone (DPC). The receptors stem from a woman aged 45 to 65 with alopecia areata. Some clones in this sample may be carry-over from other donors' samples. Each CDR3 is given with its conserved first and last residue. D genes are given only for firm matches. Not all rows give a size; the values are once, few, many and, for expanded clones, a class.

abundance	d_gene	v_gene	j_gene	CDR3aa	CDR3nt
many	NA	TRBV7-2	TRBJ2-2	CASSLARSTGELFF	TGTGCCAGCAGCTTAGCCAGAAGCACCGGGGAGCTGTTTTTT
many	NA	TRBV7-8	TRBJ2-3	CASSLQAGGPDTQYF	TGTGCCAGCAGCTTACAAGCAGGAGGCCCAGATACGCAGTATTTT
NA	TRBD2	TRBV11-3	TRBJ2-7	CASSPGGSPYEQYF	TGTGCCAGCAGCCCGGGAGGGTCCCCCTACGAGCAGTACTTC
many	TRBD1	TRBV19	TRBJ1-2	CASRGQGHQNPDGYTF	TGTGCCAGTAGGGGACAGGGCCATCAAAATCCTGATGGCTACACCTTC
many	NA	TRBV28	TRBJ1-6	CACAGGFRSPLHF	TGTGCCTGCGCCGGGGGTTTTAGGTCACCCCTCCACTTT
many	NA	TRBV18	TRBJ1-5	CASSPIRGSNQPQHF	TGTGCCAGCTCACCGATCAGGGGAAGCAATCAGCCCCAGCATTTT
many	TRBD1	TRBV10-3	TRBJ1-2	CAISLTGEEGYTF	TGTGCCATCAGCTTGACAGGGGAGGAAGGCTACACCTTC
NA	TRBD2	TRBV5-1	TRBJ2-2	CASSSATGLAGTGELFF	TGCGCCAGCAGCTCAGCCACGGGACTAGCGGGCACCGGGGAGCTGTTTTTT
many	TRBD2	TRBV3-1	TRBJ2-4	CASSQDLASGRLNIQYF	TGTGCCAGCAGCCAAGATCTCGCTAGCGGGAGGTTAAACATTCAGTACTTC
few	TRBD2	TRBV7-2	TRBJ2-7	CASSTTSRSSYEQYF	TGTGCCAGCAGCACGACTAGCCGGAGCTCCTACGAGCAGTACTTC
many	NA	TRBV7-9	TRBJ2-1	CASSSKGPGQNEQFF	TGTGCCAGCAGCTCCAAGGGCCCAGGGCAGAATGAGCAGTTCTTC
NA	NA	TRBV20-1	TRBJ2-2	CSAQGGRRTGELFF	TGCAGTGCTCAGGGCGGGCGTAGGACCGGGGAGCTGTTTTTT
many	TRBD1	TRBV9	TRBJ2-3	CASSPRGTGGYTDTQYF	TGTGCCAGCAGCCCAAGAGGGACAGGGGGGTACACAGATACGCAGTATTTT
NA	NA	TRBV10-3	TRBJ2-3	CAISEEGRADTQYF	TGTGCCATCAGTGAAGAGGGGCGCGCAGATACGCAGTATTTT
many	TRBD1	TRBV12-3/TRBV12-4	TRBJ1-2	CASSLRGQVEYGYTF	TGTGCCAGCAGTTTAAGGGGGCAGGTTGAGTATGGCTACACCTTC
many	TRBD1	TRBV11-1	TRBJ1-2	CASSFIHVQGPNYGYTF	TGTGCCAGCAGCTTCATCCACGTACAGGGGCCTAACTATGGCTACACCTTC
many	NA	TRBV20-1	TRBJ2-7	CSARGPYRQGGYEQYF	TGCAGTGCTAGAGGACCCTATCGACAGGGAGGGTACGAGCAGTACTTC
few	NA	TRBV20-1	TRBJ2-4	CSAWGLAKNIQYF	TGCAGTGCCTGGGGACTAGCCAAAAACATTCAGTACTTC
NA	TRBD2	TRBV4-1	TRBJ2-3	CASSQSGTRSTDTQYF	TGCGCCAGCAGCCAATCCGGGACTAGAAGCACAGATACGCAGTATTTT
NA	NA	TRBV7-2	TRBJ1-4	CASSSAPRKGPNEKLFF	TGTGCCAGCAGCTCGGCCCCTAGGAAGGGGCCCAATGAAAAACTGTTTTTT
many	TRBD2	TRBV3-1	TRBJ2-1	CASSQSGGSYNEQFF	TGTGCCAGCAGCCAGAGCGGGGGGTCCTACAATGAGCAGTTCTTC
few	TRBD1	TRBV19	TRBJ1-5	CASSIGGGQGVQSQPQHF	TGTGCCAGTAGTATCGGGGGGGGACAGGGAGTTCAAAGTCAGCCCCAGCATTTT
NA	NA	TRBV29-1	TRBJ2-1	CSVEDLGESLNEQFF	TGCAGCGTTGAAGATCTAGGGGAATCACTTAATGAGCAGTTCTTC
many	NA	TRBV29-1	TRBJ2-5	CSVTQSQETQYF	TGCAGCGTTACACAGTCACAAGAGACCCAGTACTTC
NA	NA	TRBV20-1	TRBJ1-1	CSARPDEGPEAFF	TGCAGTGCTAGACCCGACGAGGGCCCTGAAGCTTTCTTT
NA	NA	TRBV4-1	TRBJ2-7	CASSPQTRGAPYEQYF	TGCGCCAGCAGCCCTCAAACCAGGGGGGCCCCCTACGAGCAGTACTTC
NA	NA	TRBV27	TRBJ2-3	CASSLFPYTDTQYF	TGTGCCAGCAGTTTATTTCCCTACACAGATACGCAGTATTTT
NA	NA	TRBV5-6	TRBJ1-1	CASSLEVSNTEAFF	TGTGCCAGCAGCTTGGAGGTATCGAACACTGAAGCTTTCTTT
many	NA	TRBV12-3/TRBV12-4	TRBJ2-5	CASSFRQDEETQYF	TGTGCCAGCAGTTTTCGACAGGACGAAGAGACCCAGTACTTC
few	NA	TRBV6-5	TRBJ1-2	CASGYSMEGANYGYTF	TGTGCCAGCGGTTACTCGATGGAGGGAGCTAACTATGGCTACACCTTC
many	TRBD1	TRBV6-2/TRBV6-3	TRBJ1-2	CASSPHSPGQTNYGYTF	TGTGCCAGCAGCCCACACAGTCCGGGACAGACTAACTATGGCTACACCTTC
NA	TRBD2	TRBV20-1	TRBJ2-1	CSASERGSYNEQFF	TGCAGTGCTAGCGAGCGGGGCTCCTACAATGAGCAGTTCTTC
many	NA	TRBV29-1	TRBJ2-3	CSPDPKADTQYF	TGCAGCCCGGATCCCAAGGCAGATACGCAGTATTTT
many	NA	TRBV6-5	TRBJ1-1	CASSYSAEYWTEAFF	TGTGCCAGCAGTTACTCGGCGGAATATTGGACTGAAGCTTTCTTT
many	NA	TRBV29-1	TRBJ2-2	CSVPAANTGELFF	TGCAGCGTTCCGGCGGCGAACACCGGGGAGCTGTTTTTT
few	NA	TRBV7-8	TRBJ1-4	CASSLYRGTEKLFF	TGTGCCAGCAGCTTATATAGGGGAACTGAAAAACTGTTTTTT
many	NA	TRBV7-2	TRBJ2-1	CASSWAGRGRSYNEQFF	TGTGCCAGCAGCTGGGCGGGGCGGGGCCGCTCCTACAATGAGCAGTTCTTC
many	NA	TRBV18	TRBJ1-1	CASSPRAEPEAFF	TGTGCCAGCTCACCAAGGGCAGAACCTGAAGCTTTCTTT
many	NA	TRBV9	TRBJ2-5	CASSVGEGRLNQGTQYF	TGTGCCAGCAGCGTAGGAGAAGGGCGGTTAAATCAAGGGACCCAGTACTTC
many	TRBD1	TRBV3-1	TRBJ2-7	CASSRQGAEEQYF	TGTGCCAGCAGCCGCCAGGGGGCGGAGGAGCAGTACTTC
many	NA	TRBV12-3/TRBV12-4	TRBJ1-1	CASSLKGRNTEAFF	TGTGCCAGCAGTTTGAAGGGTAGGAACACTGAAGCTTTCTTT
few	TRBD1	TRBV29-1	TRBJ2-7	CSVISGDRADEQYF	TGCAGCGTAATTTCGGGGGACAGGGCAGACGAGCAGTACTTC
many	NA	TRBV13	TRBJ1-4	CASSIRAPREKLFF	TGTGCCAGCAGCATCCGGGCCCCACGGGAAAAACTGTTTTTT
many	NA	TRBV7-9	TRBJ1-2	CASSLAEANYGYTF	TGTGCCAGCAGCTTGGCAGAAGCTAACTATGGCTACACCTTC
NA	NA	TRBV3-1	TRBJ1-2	CASSQGGEGRGYGYTF	TGTGCCAGCAGCCAAGGGGGGGAAGGGAGAGGCTATGGCTACACCTTC
many	TRBD1	TRBV20-1	TRBJ1-4	CSARNRGISNEKLFF	TGCAGTGCTAGAAACAGGGGGATATCTAATGAAAAACTGTTTTTT
many	NA	TRBV5-1	TRBJ2-6	CASRGVARSGANVLTF	TGCGCCAGCAGAGGGGTCGCCCGCTCTGGGGCCAACGTCCTGACTTTC
NA	NA	TRBV7-8	TRBJ2-1	CASSLVRTGVAYNEQFF	TGTGCCAGCAGCTTAGTGAGAACAGGTGTAGCCTACAATGAGCAGTTCTTC
many	TRBD1	TRBV12-3/TRBV12-4	TRBJ1-2	CASSIGTEWYGYTF	TGTGCCAGCAGTATCGGGACAGAATGGTATGGCTACACCTTC
few	NA	TRBV4-1	TRBJ2-3	CASSSSRIGQKDTQYF	TGCGCCAGCAGCAGTAGCCGGATCGGGCAGAAAGATACGCAGTATTTT